The clone carrying this T cell receptor (beta chain) was seen ten or more times. Antigen: not known. These data come from a study of early T cells in non-severe SARS-CoV-2 infection. Whole-study findings and limits: Anti-spike CD8 responses were favored in VDJdb matching, and private and CD4 specificities were missed.

Attachment of unique molecular identifiers was made to individual cDNA molecules. TCRdb re-called the 5' RACE reads through MiXCR, storing one row per CDR3 protein. The sample lists about 76,000 distinct CDR3 sequences, 11% occurring once. V lost 1 base and J 11 bases, leaving 18 bases between the germline ends. The CDR3 extends over 15 amino acids. Germline V gene sequence: CDR1 MNHEY, CDR2 SMNVEV (reference sequence). Sequencing used whole blood. This TCR was sampled from an adult who was a healthcare worker with PCR-confirmed SARS-CoV-2 infection or an uninfected control (not recorded which). This rearrangement joins TRBV27 to TRBJ1-5, with D perhaps matching TRBD1 (5 bases). The CDR3: CASSLLAGRGGTQHF. CDR3 sequence (DNA): TGTGCCAGCAGTTTATTGGCAGGGAGAGGTGGGACCCAGCATTTT.